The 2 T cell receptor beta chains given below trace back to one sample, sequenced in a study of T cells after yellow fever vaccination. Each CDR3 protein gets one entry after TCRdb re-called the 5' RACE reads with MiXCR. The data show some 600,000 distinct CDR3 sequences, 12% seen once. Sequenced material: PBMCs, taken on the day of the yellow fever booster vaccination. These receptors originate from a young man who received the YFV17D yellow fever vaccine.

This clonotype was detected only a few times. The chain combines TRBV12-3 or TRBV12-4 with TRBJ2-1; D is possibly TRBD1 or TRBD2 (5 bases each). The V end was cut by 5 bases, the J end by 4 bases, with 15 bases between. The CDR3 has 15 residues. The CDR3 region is CASSRRDHRYNEQFF. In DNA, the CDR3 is TGTGCCAGCAGTCGCCGGGACCACCGATACAATGAGCAGTTCTTC.

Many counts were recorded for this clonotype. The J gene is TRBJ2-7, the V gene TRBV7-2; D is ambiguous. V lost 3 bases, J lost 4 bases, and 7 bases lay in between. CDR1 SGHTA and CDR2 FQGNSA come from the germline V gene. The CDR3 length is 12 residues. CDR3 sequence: CASSLAYYEQYF. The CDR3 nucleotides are TGTGCCAGCAGCTTGGCTTATTACGAGCAGTACTTC.